The 3 T cell receptor beta chains presented below share a single source sample, sequenced in a study of CD8+ T cells in alopecia areata. The treatment is: oral pan-JAK inhibitor, 5-10 mg twice daily. In each case, RNA was isolated and then reverse transcribed into cDNA as the sequencing template. The table came from immunoSEQ multiplex PCR; TCRdb's copy has only in-frame clones and leaves some out. The sample lists roughly 180,000 clones, approximately 51% occurring once. The specimen was CD8+ T cells sorted from blood, collected at roughly week 52, from a patient treated with tofacitinib. The receptors were sampled from a human donor with alopecia areata.

The genes are TRBV9 and TRBJ2-5, with 9 bases lining up with TRBD2. After removal of 4 bases from V and 7 bases from J, the junction contained 17 bases not matched to a gene. From germline, CDR1 is SGDLS and CDR2 YYNGEE. The CDR3 has 17 residues. The CDR3 DNA follows: TGTGCCAGCAGCACTCACAGAGGGGGACTAGCCTCAGGGACCCAGTACTTC. It translates to CASSTHRGGLASGTQYF.

J is TRBJ1-2 and V is TRBV25-1; D is possibly TRBD1 (5 bases). Trimming cost V 6 bases and J 7 bases, with 12 bases left between them. There are 12 residues in the CDR3. Germline values: CDR1 MGHDK, CDR2 SYGVNS. This CDR3 is CASSRGVVGYTF. The CDR3 bases are TGTGCCAGCAGCCGGGGGGTTGTTGGCTACACCTTC.

The J gene is TRBJ2-5, the V gene TRBV7-9; no firm D call. Germline V lookup: CDR1 SEHNR, CDR2 FQNEAQ (reference sequence). The CDR3 runs to 13 residues. The ends were cut back, 7 bases at V and 0 bases at J, with 9 bases in the middle. CDR3 amino acids: CASTSGDQETQYF. DNA of the CDR3: TGTGCCAGCACCTCCGGTGACCAAGAGACCCAGTACTTC.